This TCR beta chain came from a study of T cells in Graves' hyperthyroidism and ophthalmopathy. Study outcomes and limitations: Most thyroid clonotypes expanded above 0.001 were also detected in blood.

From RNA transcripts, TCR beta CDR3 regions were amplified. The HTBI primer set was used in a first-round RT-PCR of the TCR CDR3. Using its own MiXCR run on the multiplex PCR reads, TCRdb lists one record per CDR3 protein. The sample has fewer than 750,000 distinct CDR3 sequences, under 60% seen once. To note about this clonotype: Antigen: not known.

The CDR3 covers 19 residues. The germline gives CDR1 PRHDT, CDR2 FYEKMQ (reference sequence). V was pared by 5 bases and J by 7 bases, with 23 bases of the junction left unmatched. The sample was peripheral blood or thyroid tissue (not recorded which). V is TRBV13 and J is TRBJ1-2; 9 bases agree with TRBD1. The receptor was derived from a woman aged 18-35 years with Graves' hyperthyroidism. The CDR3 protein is CASSRDRVNSPLHFSGYTF. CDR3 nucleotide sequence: TGTGCCAGCAGCCGGGACAGGGTTAATTCACCCCTCCACTTTAGTGGCTACACCTTC.